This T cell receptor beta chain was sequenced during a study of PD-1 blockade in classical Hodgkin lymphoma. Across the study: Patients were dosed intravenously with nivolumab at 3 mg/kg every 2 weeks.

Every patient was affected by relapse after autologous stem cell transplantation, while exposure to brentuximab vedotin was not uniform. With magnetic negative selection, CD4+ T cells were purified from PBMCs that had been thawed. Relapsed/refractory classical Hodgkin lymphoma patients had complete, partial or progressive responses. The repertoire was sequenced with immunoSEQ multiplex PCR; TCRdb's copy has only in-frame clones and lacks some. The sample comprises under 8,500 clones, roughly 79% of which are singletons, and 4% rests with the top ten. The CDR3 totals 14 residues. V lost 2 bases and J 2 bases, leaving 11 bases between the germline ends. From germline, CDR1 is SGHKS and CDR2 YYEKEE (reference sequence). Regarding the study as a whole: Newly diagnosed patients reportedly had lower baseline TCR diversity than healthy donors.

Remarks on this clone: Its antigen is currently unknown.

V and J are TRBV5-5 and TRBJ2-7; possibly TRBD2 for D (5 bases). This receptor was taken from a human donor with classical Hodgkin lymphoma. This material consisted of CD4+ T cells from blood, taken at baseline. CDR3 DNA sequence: TGTGCCAGCAGCTTAAGTCCGACTACCTACGAGCAGTACTTC. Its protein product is CASSLSPTTYEQYF.